This TCR beta chain was recorded in a study of blood T cells in healthy people across ages (dated by TCRdb to the mid-2010s). About the study as a whole: In model experiments, template switching captured about one uniquely barcoded TCR beta cDNA molecule for every two T cells. Age-related changes in TCR beta repertoire diversity were measured in the study by deep sequencing normalized with unique cDNA molecular identifiers. The donors were divided into four age groups: young (average about 16 years), middle-aged (almost 40), aged (approximately 62) and long-lived (about 90). To avoid experimental bias, donors of different ages were distributed randomly across sequencing lanes. Using the same blood draw, the study looked at two additional independent replicas of 1 million unique cDNA reads for two donors, one aged 18 to 30 and the other aged 80 or older. Here is what the overall study found, with its caveats: Conclusive comparison of naive and antigen-experienced compartments was prevented by the profiling of bulk unsorted PBMCs. As age increased, observed TCR beta diversity per million T cells dropped in a roughly linear way, and a significant reduction was already evident by age 40. The percentage of naive T cells measured by flow cytometry correlated strongly with observed TCR beta diversity. Compared with the aged group, more naive CD4+ T cells, fewer expanded clones and increased TCR diversity were shown by the long-lived group, suggesting age selection. The CMV infection status of donors was not known, potentially confounding age-related changes in expanded clonotypes. Total diversity estimates from one million sequenced T cells were considered lower bounds and underestimates.

Unmatched junction bases come to 11, with V trimmed by 4 bases and J by 8 bases. Taken from the germline V gene (reference sequence), the CDR1 and CDR2 loops are LGHDT and YNNKEL. The CDR3 measures 15 amino acids from cysteine to phenylalanine. Only the CDR3 region is kept as DNA, spanning 45 bases read in frame from base 1. The donors were roughly 40 Caucasian individuals from Russia, aged 6 to 90 years, who were systemically healthy. Each donor gave about 9.8 milliliters of peripheral blood, drawn into EDTA-treated Vacutainer tubes. PBMCs were isolated by Ficoll-Paque density-gradient centrifugation, with at least 6 million obtained per sample. Trizol reagent was used to extract total RNA from PBMCs, with at least 6 micrograms per sample. For every donor, an aliquot of PBMCs went through flow cytometry to measure the percentages of naive CD45RAhigh/CD27high T cells. The library was prepared using 5' RACE. Sequencing used an Illumina HiSeq 2500. A second PCR of roughly 7 to 11 cycles was performed with a sample-barcoded 5' primer and a J-beta primer mix. A template-switch 5' adaptor carrying 12 random nucleotides introduced a unique molecular identifier onto each TCR beta cDNA molecule. Each sample yielded at least 2.5 million CDR3-containing paired-end reads. The Mint cDNA synthesis kit, primed by a TRBC-specific oligonucleotide, was used to synthesize first-strand cDNA from all RNA. All cDNA was treated with uracil-DNA glycosylase and then went through a first 18-cycle PCR with the universal primers M1SS and BC2_uni_R. The published analysis was carried out like this. For normalization, 1 million high-quality reads, each with a distinct molecular identifier, were randomly selected from each sample. Reads sharing molecular identifiers were discarded rather than binned into consensus sequences. MiTCR, with a Q25 quality threshold and the strictest error-elimination algorithm, was used for CDR3 identification, clonotype clustering and error correction. A nonparametric unseen species model using Euler transformation provided a lower-bound estimate of total TCR beta diversity. TCRdb reworked the public reads: Q25 trimming with fastp, MiXCR clone assembly, productive beta chains retained. All rows with the same CDR3 protein become a single entry with the most common DNA and genes. The V and J calls and clone size come from TCRdb's table, not from the authors' own analysis. The sample data list around 710,000 distinct CDR3 sequences, and about 42% of these were observed just once. The ten largest clones add up to around 20% of the sample.

In its sample, this clonotype was seen once. Its cognate antigen has yet to be identified. It has no much larger one-base neighbor in the sample; base qualities were not kept. A single read offers scant evidence. Rearrangement joined TRBV3-1 to TRBJ2-1; 7 bases in between match TRBD2. What was sequenced was blood. This TCR came from a woman aged 55-75 years in good health. The encoded CDR3 is CASSRDGGKLDEQFF. In nucleotides, the sequence is TGTGCCAGCAGCCGCGACGGGGGGAAACTCGATGAGCAGTTCTTC.